This T cell receptor beta chain stems from a study of molecular identifiers for immune sequencing clone quantification. Findings and limits, study-wide: Spiked Jurkat TCR RNA equal to one cell could reportedly be picked out among 940,000 or so naive cells. The sizes of highly expanded clones could be underestimated when identical TCR molecules share a barcode.

This clonotype was observed many times. The antigen is not known. With listed TCR primers and previously described methods, bulk TCR libraries were prepared. TCRdb re-derived calls from the PCR reads in MiXCR, one entry per CDR3 protein. The profile shows a few hundred thousand distinct CDR3 sequences, about a quarter of them singletons. Sequenced: naive CD8+ T cells from blood, with Jurkat cell RNA spiked in. Subset in this sample: FACS-sorted CD8+CD4-CCR7+CD45RA+ naive T cells. The clonotype was recovered from a human donor in good health. Some libraries in this study had Jurkat cell RNA spiked in.

CDR3 protein: CASSTGQGGTEAFF. CDR3 coding DNA: TGTGCCAGCAGCACGGGACAGGGTGGCACTGAAGCTTTCTTT. J is TRBJ1-1 and V is TRBV7-8; the match to TRBD1 covers 9 bases. Germline CDR1 is SGHVS and CDR2 is FQNEAQ. Trimming at V came to 5 bases and at J to 4 bases, leaving 5 bases not matched to a gene. This CDR3 is built from 14 residues.